The 13 T cell receptor beta chains given below trace back to one sample, sequenced in a study of blood T cell repertoires in COVID-19. Produced via immunoSEQ multiplex PCR; TCRdb's table is partial and in-frame only. The sample contains over 200,000 clones, more than 80% of which appear only once. Sequenced material: peripheral blood. The origin of the receptors is a woman in her 30s with COVID-19, enrolled during active disease.

This rearrangement joins TRBV15 to TRBJ1-5; 12 positions match TRBD1. V was clipped by 3 bases and J by 5 bases; unmatched bases: 5. The CDR3 has 16 amino acids. CDR1 is LNHNV, CDR2 YYDKDF, per germline (reference sequence). CDR3 bases: TGTGCCACCAGCAGCGGGACAGGGGGCTTCTATCAGCCCCAGCATTTT. It translates to CATSSGTGGFYQPQHF.

The chain carries TRBV19 and TRBJ2-5, with 7 bases aligning to TRBD2. The CDR3 length is 16 residues. Germline V gives CDR1 LNHDA, CDR2 SQIVND (reference sequence). Unmatched junction bases numbered 12, after V lost 6 bases and J lost 2 bases. The CDR3 nucleotides are TGTGCCAGTAGCCTCATTTCCGGGACTACACAAGAGACCCAGTACTTC. This gives the protein CASSLISGTTQETQYF.

This clone was seen only a few times. DNA of the CDR3: TGTGCCAGCAGCTTAGGAGTGGGGGGGGCCGCGGAGACCCAGTACTTC. Translating gives CASSLGVGGAAETQYF. The gene calls are TRBV7-2 and TRBJ2-5, with D maybe TRBD2 (7 bases). CDR3 length: 16 amino acids. V lost 1 base and J 5 bases, leaving 17 bases between the germline ends. The germline gives CDR1 SGHTA, CDR2 FQGNSA.

This sequence joins TRBV27 and TRBJ1-6; 8 positions match TRBD1. Germline lookup yields CDR1 MNHEY and CDR2 SMNVEV (reference sequence). Trimming removed 3 bases from V and 9 bases from J; junction bases left unmatched: 4. The CDR3 loop spans 14 amino acids. This CDR3 reads CASSLPTGGSPLHF. CDR3 nucleotide sequence: TGTGCCAGCAGTTTGCCCACAGGGGGTTCACCCCTCCACTTT.

The V call is TRBV3-1 (or the pseudogene TRBV3-2), the J call TRBJ2-7, with TRBD2 matching over 16 bases. Germline CDR1 reads LGHDT; CDR2 reads YNNKEL (reference sequence). The CDR3 spans 18 residues. Trimming at V came to 3 bases and at J to 2 bases, leaving 7 bases not matched to a gene. CDR3 sequence: CASSHLPGLAGGTYEQYF. The CDR3 region has the DNA TGTGCCAGCAGCCACCTACCGGGACTAGCGGGAGGGACCTACGAGCAGTACTTC.

Only one count was recorded for this clone. The chain combines TRBV28 with TRBJ2-7; a possible D gene is TRBD2 (7 bases). CDR1 and CDR2 (germline): MDHEN, SYDVKM. This CDR3 comprises 16 residues. Deletions cut 6 bases from V and 3 bases from J, with 21 bases between. CDR3 coding DNA: TGTGCCAGCAGGCGGTTTGATCGGGGGGCTTTCTACGAGCAGTACTTC. Translated, it gives CASRRFDRGAFYEQYF.

The CDR3: CASSADRGNEKLFF. DNA of the CDR3: TGTGCCAGCAGTGCAGACAGGGGAAATGAAAAACTGTTTTTT. The gene calls are TRBV2 and TRBJ1-4, with TRBD1 matching 8 bases. The ends lost 4 bases at V and 5 bases at J; junction bases unmatched: 3. The CDR3 has 14 amino acids. Germline V gene data show CDR1 as SNHLY and CDR2 as FYNNEI.

V is TRBV24-1 and J is TRBJ1-5; possible D gene TRBD1, 6 bases. Germline V gene sequence: CDR1 KGHDR, CDR2 SFDVKD. The CDR3 loop spans 15 amino acids. V was pared by 6 bases and J by 5 bases, with 16 bases between. The CDR3: CATSSGTRLHQPQHF. In DNA, the CDR3 is TGTGCCACCAGTTCCGGGACACGACTCCATCAGCCCCAGCATTTT.

V is TRBV18 and J is TRBJ2-3; D not resolved. The CDR3 totals 15 residues. The germline V gene has CDR1 KGHSH and CDR2 LQKENI. V lost 3 bases, J lost 0 bases, and 10 bases lay in between. The CDR3 is CASSPGFDSTDTQYF. CDR3 in DNA: TGTGCCAGCTCACCCGGTTTCGATAGCACAGATACGCAGTATTTT.

This clone was counted between two and nine times. The V and J genes are TRBV4-2 and TRBJ2-1; 11 bases are a match to TRBD2. This CDR3 has 16 amino acids. The germline CDR1 and CDR2 sequences are LGHNA and YNFKEQ. J was trimmed by 3 bases and V by 3 bases; bases with no gene match: 4. The CDR3 nucleotides read TGTGCCAGCAGCCAGCGACTAGCGGGAAGCTACAATGAGCAGTTCTTC. This encodes CASSQRLAGSYNEQFF.

The V and J genes are TRBV7-2 and TRBJ2-5; a possible D gene is TRBD2 (5 bases). From germline, CDR1 is SGHTA and CDR2 FQGNSA. Between the trimmed V and J ends, which lost 6 bases and 3 bases, there was a span of 11 bases. The CDR3 extends over 13 amino acids. The CDR3 DNA sequence: TGTGCCAGCAGAACCCCGAGGGAAGAGACCCAGTACTTC. Translated: CASRTPREETQYF.

DNA of the CDR3: TGTGCCACCAGCAGACACACGACAGATTCCTACGAGCAGTACTTC. Translating gives CATSRHTTDSYEQYF. The chain links TRBV15 to TRBJ2-7; possibly TRBD1 for D (5 bases). The germline V gene has CDR1 LNHNV and CDR2 YYDKDF (reference sequence). Trimming cost V 2 bases and J 1 base, with 12 bases left between them. There are 15 residues in the CDR3.

The genes are TRBV7-2 and TRBJ2-2; 8 bases line up with TRBD1. J was trimmed by 7 bases and V by 4 bases; bases with no gene match: 5. The CDR3 runs 14 residues. The V gene's germline CDR1 is SGHTA and CDR2 FQGNSA. The CDR3 reads CASSSLRGLGELFF. CDR3 in DNA: TGTGCCAGCAGCTCTCTCAGGGGGCTCGGGGAGCTGTTTTTT.